The sample holds a few counts of the clone carrying this TCR beta chain. The antigen remains undetermined. The data were obtained in a study of identical twins. Study-wide results and caveats: The study found weaker excess twin sharing in beta out-of-frame sequences.

The CDR3 length is 15 residues. The germline gives CDR1 DFQATT, CDR2 SNEGSKA (reference sequence). After removal of 4 bases from V and 0 bases from J, the junction contained 4 bases not matched to a gene. cDNA carried unique molecular identifiers, and a universal primer site was added by template switching. From the 5' RACE reads, TCRdb called clonotypes with MiXCR, one entry per CDR3 protein. The sample lists approximately 550,000 distinct CDR3 sequences, 20% to 25% occurring once. This same sample was also part of a study on yellow fever vaccine responses in identical twins.

The V call is TRBV20-1, the J call TRBJ2-3; TRBD2 aligns across 10 bases. The TCR originated in a woman aged 18-29 years in good health. Sequenced material: CD4+ T cells sorted from blood. The CDR3, as DNA: TGCAGTGCTAAACTAGCGGGGACGAGCACAGATACGCAGTATTTT. Amino acid sequence: CSAKLAGTSTDTQYF.